This T cell receptor beta chain was retrieved from a study of T cells in Graves' hyperthyroidism and ophthalmopathy. Trimming pared 5 bases from V and 0 bases from J, leaving 14 bases between. Germline V gene data show CDR1 as SGHVS and CDR2 as FNYEAQ. The CDR3 extends over 16 amino acids. RNA transcripts provided the source from which TCR beta CDR3 regions were amplified. The TCR CDR3 first-round RT-PCR relied on the HTBI primer set. TCRdb redid the calling of the multiplex PCR reads with MiXCR, one entry per CDR3 protein. Of around 340,000 distinct CDR3 sequences listed, approximately 15% are singletons. This clonotype was detected only a few times.

The source of this sequence is a woman between 25 and 40 years old with Graves' hyperthyroidism. The chain is built from TRBV7-6 and TRBJ1-5; weak D call: TRBD1 (5 bases). What was sequenced was blood. CDR3 protein: CASSHTRENSNQPQHF. Written as DNA, the CDR3 is TGTGCCAGCAGCCATACCAGGGAAAATAGCAATCAGCCCCAGCATTTT.